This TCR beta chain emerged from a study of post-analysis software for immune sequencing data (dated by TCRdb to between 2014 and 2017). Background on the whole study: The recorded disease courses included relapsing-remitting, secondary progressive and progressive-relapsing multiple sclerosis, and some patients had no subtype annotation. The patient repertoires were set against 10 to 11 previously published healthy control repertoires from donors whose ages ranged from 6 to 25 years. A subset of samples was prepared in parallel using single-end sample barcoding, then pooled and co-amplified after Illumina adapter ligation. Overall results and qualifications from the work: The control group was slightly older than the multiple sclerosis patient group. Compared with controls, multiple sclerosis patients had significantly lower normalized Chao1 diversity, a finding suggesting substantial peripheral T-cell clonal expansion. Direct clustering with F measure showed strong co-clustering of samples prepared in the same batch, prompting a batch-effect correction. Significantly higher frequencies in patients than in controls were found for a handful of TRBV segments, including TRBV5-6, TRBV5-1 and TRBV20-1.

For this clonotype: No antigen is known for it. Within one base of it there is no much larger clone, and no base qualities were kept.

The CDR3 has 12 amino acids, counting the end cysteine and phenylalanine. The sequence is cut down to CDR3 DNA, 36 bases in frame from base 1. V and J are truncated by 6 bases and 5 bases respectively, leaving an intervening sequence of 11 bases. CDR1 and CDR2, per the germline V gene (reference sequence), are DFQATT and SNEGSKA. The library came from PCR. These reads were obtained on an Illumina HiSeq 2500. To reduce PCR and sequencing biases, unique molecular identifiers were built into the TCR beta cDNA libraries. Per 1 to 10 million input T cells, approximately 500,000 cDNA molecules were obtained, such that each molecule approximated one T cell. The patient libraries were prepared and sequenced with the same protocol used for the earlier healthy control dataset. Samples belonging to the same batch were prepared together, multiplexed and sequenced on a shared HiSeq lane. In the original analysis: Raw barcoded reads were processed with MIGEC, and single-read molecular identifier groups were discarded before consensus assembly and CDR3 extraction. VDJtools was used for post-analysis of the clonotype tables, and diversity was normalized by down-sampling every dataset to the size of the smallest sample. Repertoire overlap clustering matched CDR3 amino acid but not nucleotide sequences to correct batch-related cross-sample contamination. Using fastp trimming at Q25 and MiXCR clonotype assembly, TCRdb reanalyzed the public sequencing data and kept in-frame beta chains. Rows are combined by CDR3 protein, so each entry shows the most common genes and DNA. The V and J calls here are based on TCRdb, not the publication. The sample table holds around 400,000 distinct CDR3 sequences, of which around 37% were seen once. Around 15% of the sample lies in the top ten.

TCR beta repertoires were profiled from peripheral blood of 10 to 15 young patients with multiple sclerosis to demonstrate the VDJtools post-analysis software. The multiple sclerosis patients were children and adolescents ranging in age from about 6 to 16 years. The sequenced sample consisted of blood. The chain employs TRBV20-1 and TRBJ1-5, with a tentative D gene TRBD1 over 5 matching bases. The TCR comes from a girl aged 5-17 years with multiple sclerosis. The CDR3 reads CSARESHQPQHF. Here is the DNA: TGCAGTGCCAGGGAATCCCATCAGCCCCAGCATTTT.